This is a list of T cell receptor beta chains from one sample in a study of blood T cell repertoires in COVID-19. TCRdb's copy holds only in-frame clones and misses some; the assay was immunoSEQ multiplex PCR. The sample shows roughly 330,000 clones, approximately 88% of them seen only once. The specimen sequenced was peripheral blood. The origin of the receptors is a man aged 25 to 40 with COVID-19, enrolled during active disease. Each CDR3 is given with its conserved first and last residue. The order of the fields is V gene, CDR3 protein.

TRBV4-2,CASSQDQGQVSYEQYF
TRBV5-4,CASSLELDRVSGQYF
TRBV16,CASSPLNSLESNQPQHF
TRBV11-1,CASSPRDIPVYEQYF
TRBV5-1,CASYGQAISGANVLTF
TRBV2,CASSAYQGGVSNTEAFF
TRBV9,CASSPRILQGSEQFF
TRBV11-3,CASSPRLRAEAFF
TRBV6-4,CASSDSKVPQVIFLAQPQHF
TRBV18,CASSPTGENYGYTF
TRBV6-5,CASSYRHRRDYTF
TRBV7-3,CASSLQGGSETQYF
TRBV5-1,CASSQGLAGPRTGELFF
TRBV27,CASSPRTSAQARDQYF
TRBV5-1,CASSLDRGVGGDNQPQHF
TRBV25-1,CASSGGGSSGSYNEQFF
TRBV25-1,CASSATPGQGNYEQYF
TRBV5-1,CASSWTGTGVAGELFF
TRBV6-2/TRBV6-3,CASSPPSLQGSDTEAFF
TRBV27,CASSIHTSHPYEQYF
TRBV5-6,CASSLLTGEDTQYF
TRBV4-2,CASSQDPSGGTYNEQFF
TRBV6-5,CASSSLLAGAYEQYF
TRBV30,CAWSYRDRNTEAFF
TRBV27,CASSLWTTLAGTGELFF
TRBV5-6,CASSLAGGLNYGYTF
TRBV19,CASSQTSASYNEQFF
TRBV6-5,CASSSSGGSTGELFF
TRBV25-1,CASRTGGINTEAFF
TRBV3-1/TRBV3-2,CASSPTGQAGELFF
TRBV6-5,CASRQLAGGPDTQYF
TRBV10-1,CASSGPFTGTGGANTGELFF
TRBV5-5,CASSFPQNTEAFF
TRBV6-6,CASSYSGTSYGYTF
TRBV19,CASSLFAATNEKLFF
TRBV20-1,CSASGLAGGHGTQYF
TRBV19,CASSREYGTYEAFF
TRBV13,CASSQGDRGYEQYF
TRBV7-8,CASSFLGGRLNGRFGNTIYF
TRBV11-3,CASSLDSGRAADTQYF
TRBV5-4,CATPVSGTDTQYF
TRBV6-6,CASSYSIRNTEAFF
TRBV7-2,CASSLVDSSNQPQHF
TRBV11-3,CASSPTGGARGEQYF
TRBV18,CASSPPSSGGDTGELFF
TRBV27,CASSFSGLVYEQYF
TRBV3-1/TRBV3-2,CASSLERGGRTEAFF
TRBV19,CASRDTGISNQPQHF
TRBV7-3,CASSSRQGTNGYTF
TRBV9,CASSVVLFTGELFF
TRBV18,CASSPIGTGGYNEQFF
TRBV7-3,CASSLSGDRELYSEAFF